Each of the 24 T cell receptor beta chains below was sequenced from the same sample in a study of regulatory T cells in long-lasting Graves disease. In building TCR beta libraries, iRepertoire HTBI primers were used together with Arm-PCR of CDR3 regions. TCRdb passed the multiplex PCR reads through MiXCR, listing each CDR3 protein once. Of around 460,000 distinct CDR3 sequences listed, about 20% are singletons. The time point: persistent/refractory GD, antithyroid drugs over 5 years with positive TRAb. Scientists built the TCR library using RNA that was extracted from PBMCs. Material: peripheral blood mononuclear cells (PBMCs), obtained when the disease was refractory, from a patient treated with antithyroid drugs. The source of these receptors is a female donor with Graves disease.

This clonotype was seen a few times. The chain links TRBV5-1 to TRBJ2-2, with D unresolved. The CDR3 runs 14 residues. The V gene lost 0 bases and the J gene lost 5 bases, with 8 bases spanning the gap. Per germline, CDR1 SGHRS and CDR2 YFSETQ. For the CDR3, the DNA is TGCGCCAGCAGCTTGGCGCCACGAACCGGGGAGCTGTTTTTT. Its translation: CASSLAPRTGELFF. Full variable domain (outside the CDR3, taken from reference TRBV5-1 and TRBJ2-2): KAGVTQTPRYLIKTRGQQVTLSCSPISGHRSVSWYQQTPGQGLQFLFEYFSETQRNKGNFPGRFSGRQFSNSRSEMNVSTLELGDSALYLCASSLAPRTGELFFGEGSRLTVL.

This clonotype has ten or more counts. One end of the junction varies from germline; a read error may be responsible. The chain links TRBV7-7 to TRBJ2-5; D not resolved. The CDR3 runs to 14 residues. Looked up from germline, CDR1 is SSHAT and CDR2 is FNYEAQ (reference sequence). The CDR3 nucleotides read TGTGCTAGCAGCTTAGTAGGAACTCAAGAGACCCAGTACTTC. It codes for CASSLVGTQETQYF.

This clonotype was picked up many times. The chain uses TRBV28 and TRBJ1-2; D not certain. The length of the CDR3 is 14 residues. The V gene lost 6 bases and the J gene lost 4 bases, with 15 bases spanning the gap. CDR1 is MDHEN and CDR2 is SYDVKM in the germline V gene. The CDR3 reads CASRFTGRTYGYTF. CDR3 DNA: TGTGCCAGCAGATTTACCGGGCGAACCTATGGCTACACCTTC.

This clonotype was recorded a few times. CDR3 bases: TGTGCCAGCGCTATAGCGGGTTCCTACAATGAGCAGTTCTTC. It is translated as CASAIAGSYNEQFF. The V call is TRBV27, the J call TRBJ2-1; 7 positions match TRBD2. Germline CDR1 MNHEY, CDR2 SMNVEV (reference sequence). The trim removed 8 bases at V and 1 base at J, leaving 5 bases unmatched. The CDR3 loop spans 14 amino acids.

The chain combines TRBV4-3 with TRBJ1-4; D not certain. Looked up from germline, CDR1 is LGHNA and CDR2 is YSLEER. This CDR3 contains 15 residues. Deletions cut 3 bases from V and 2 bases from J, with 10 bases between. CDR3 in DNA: TGCGCCAGCAGCCAGTACAGCACCACTAATGAAAAACTGTTTTTT. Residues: CASSQYSTTNEKLFF.

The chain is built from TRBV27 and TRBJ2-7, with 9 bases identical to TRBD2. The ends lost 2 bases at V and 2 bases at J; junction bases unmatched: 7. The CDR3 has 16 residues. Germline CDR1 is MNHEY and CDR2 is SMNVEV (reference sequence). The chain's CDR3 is CASSLELAGGAYEQYF. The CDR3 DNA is TGTGCCAGCAGTTTAGAACTAGCGGGTGGGGCCTACGAGCAGTACTTC.

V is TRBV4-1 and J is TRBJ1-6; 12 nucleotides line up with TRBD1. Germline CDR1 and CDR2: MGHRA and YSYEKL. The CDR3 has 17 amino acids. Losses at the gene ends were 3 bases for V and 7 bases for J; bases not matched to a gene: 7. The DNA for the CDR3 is TGCGCCAGCAGCCAGGGCGGGACAGGGGGCGCGAATTCACCCCTCCACTTT. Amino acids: CASSQGGTGGANSPLHF.

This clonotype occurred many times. CDR3 in DNA: TGTGCCAGTTCGCCGGACAGGCGCCCTGAGAACACTGAAGCTTTCTTT. This encodes CASSPDRRPENTEAFF. V usage is TRBV19 and J usage is TRBJ1-1; 7 bases match TRBD1. This CDR3 region has 16 residues. Trimming took 8 bases from V and 1 from J; bases not matched to a gene: 13. Germline V gene sequence: CDR1 LNHDA, CDR2 SQIVND (reference sequence).

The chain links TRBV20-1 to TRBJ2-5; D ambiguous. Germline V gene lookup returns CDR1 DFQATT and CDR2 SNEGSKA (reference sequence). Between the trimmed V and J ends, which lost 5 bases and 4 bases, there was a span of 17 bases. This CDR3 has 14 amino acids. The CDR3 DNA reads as TGCAGTGCTGTCTATTGGGGTGTCGGAGAGACCCAGTACTTC. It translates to CSAVYWGVGETQYF.

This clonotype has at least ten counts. CDR3 sequence (DNA): TGTGCCAGCAGTTATGCGGGGCCATCCATCGGGGAGCTGTTTTTT. Its protein is CASSYAGPSIGELFF. The J gene is TRBJ2-2, the V gene TRBV2; TRBD2 might be the D (6 bases). Germline V lookup: CDR1 SNHLY, CDR2 FYNNEI. Trimming cost V 5 bases and J 7 bases, with 17 bases left between them. The CDR3 length is 15 residues. The whole variable domain, remainder taken from reference TRBV2 and TRBJ2-2, is EPEVTQTPSHQVTQMGQEVILRCVPISNHLYFYWYRQILGQKVEFLVSFYNNEISEKSEIFDDQFSVERPDGSNFTLKIRSTKLEDSAMYFCASSYAGPSIGELFFGEGSRLTVL.

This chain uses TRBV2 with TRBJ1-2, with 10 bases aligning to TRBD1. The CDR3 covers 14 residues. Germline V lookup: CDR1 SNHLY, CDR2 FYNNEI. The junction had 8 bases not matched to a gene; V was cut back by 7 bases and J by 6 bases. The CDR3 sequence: CASNDRGRLDGYTF. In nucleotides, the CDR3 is TGTGCCAGCAACGACAGGGGGCGGTTGGATGGCTACACCTTC.

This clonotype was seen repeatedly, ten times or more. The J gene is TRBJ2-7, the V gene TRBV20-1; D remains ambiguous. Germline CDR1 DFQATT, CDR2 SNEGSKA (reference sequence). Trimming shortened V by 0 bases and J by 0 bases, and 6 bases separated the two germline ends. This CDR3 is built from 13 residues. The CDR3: CSARDLSSYEQYF. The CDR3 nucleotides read TGCAGTGCTAGAGATCTGAGCTCCTACGAGCAGTACTTC.

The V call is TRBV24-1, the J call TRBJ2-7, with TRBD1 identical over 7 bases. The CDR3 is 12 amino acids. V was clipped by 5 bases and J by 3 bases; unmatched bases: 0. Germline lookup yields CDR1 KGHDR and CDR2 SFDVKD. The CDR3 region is CATSAGGYEQYF. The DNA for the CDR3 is TGTGCCACCAGTGCAGGGGGCTACGAGCAGTACTTC.

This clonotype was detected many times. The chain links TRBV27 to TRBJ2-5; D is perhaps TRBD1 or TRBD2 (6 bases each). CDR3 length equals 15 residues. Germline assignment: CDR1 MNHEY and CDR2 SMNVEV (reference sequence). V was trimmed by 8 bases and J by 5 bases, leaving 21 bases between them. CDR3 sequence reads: CASAWDVQGRETQYF. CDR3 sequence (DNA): TGTGCCAGCGCCTGGGACGTCCAGGGGAGGGAGACCCAGTACTTC.

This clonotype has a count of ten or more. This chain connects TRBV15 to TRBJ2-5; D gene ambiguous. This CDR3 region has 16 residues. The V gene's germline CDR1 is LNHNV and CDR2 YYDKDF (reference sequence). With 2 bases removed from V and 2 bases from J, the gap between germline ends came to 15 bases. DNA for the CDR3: TGTGCCACCAGCAGACCTCCGGGTCCGAGACAAGAGACCCAGTACTTC. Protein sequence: CATSRPPGPRQETQYF.

The CDR3 nucleotides are TGTGCCAGCAGCCTCTCCGGGACAGCGAATCAGCCCCAGCATTTT. This sequence encodes CASSLSGTANQPQHF. This sequence joins TRBV7-8 and TRBJ1-5, with 7 nucleotides matching TRBD1. This CDR3 has 15 residues. Germline CDR1 SGHVS, CDR2 FQNEAQ. Unmatched junction bases numbered 8, after V lost 5 bases and J lost 4 bases.

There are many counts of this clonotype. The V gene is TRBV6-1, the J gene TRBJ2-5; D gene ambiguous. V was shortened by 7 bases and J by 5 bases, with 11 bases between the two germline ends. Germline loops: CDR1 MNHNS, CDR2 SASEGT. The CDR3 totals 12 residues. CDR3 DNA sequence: TGTGCCAGCAATCCGTCCAGGGAGACCCAGTACTTC. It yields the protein CASNPSRETQYF.

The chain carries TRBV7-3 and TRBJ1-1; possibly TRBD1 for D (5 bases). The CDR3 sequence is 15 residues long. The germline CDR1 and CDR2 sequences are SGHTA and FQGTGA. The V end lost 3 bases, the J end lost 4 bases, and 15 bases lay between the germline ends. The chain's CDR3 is CASSFGIGGSTEAFF. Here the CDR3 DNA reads TGTGCCAGCAGCTTTGGGATCGGGGGAAGCACTGAAGCTTTCTTT.

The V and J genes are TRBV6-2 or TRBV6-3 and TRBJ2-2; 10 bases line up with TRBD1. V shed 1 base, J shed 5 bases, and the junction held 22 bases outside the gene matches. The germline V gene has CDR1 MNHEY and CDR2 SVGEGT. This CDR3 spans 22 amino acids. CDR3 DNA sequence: TGTGCCAGCAGTTACTTTCCCCGGAGACGGGACCGGGACAGGGGAAGAACCGGGGAGCTGTTTTTT. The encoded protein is CASSYFPRRRDRDRGRTGELFF.

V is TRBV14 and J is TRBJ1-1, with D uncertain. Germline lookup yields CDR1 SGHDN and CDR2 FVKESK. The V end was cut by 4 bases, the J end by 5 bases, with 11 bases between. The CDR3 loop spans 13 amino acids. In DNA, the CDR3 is TGTGCCAGCAGCCTGTCCCGGAAGACTGAAGCTTTCTTT. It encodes CASSLSRKTEAFF.

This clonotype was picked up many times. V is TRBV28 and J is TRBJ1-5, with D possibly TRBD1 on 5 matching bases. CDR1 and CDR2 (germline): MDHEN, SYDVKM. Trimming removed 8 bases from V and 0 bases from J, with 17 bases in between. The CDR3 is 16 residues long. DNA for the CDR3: TGTGCCAGCCTTCCGGGACGGAGATATAGCAATCAGCCCCAGCATTTT. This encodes CASLPGRRYSNQPQHF.

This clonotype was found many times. As DNA, the CDR3 is TGTGCCAGCACGGGGACAACTAATGAAAAACTGTTTTTT. Protein: CASTGTTNEKLFF. V usage is TRBV28 and J usage is TRBJ1-4; D not certain. CDR1 and CDR2 (germline): MDHEN, SYDVKM. V was trimmed by 7 bases and J by 0 bases, leaving 6 bases between them. This CDR3 comprises 13 residues.

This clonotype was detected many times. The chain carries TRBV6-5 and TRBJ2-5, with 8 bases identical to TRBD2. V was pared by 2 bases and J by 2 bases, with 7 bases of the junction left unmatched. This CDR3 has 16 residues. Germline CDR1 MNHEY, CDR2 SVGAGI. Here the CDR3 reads CASSYLESGGQETQYF. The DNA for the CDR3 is TGTGCCAGCAGTTACCTAGAAAGCGGGGGACAAGAGACCCAGTACTTC.

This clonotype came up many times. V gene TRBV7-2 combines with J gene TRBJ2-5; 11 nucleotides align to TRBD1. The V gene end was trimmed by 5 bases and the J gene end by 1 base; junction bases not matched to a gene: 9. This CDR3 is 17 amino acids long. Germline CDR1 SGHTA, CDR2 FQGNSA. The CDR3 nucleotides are TGTGCCAGCAGCCCACCCCCAGGACAGGGGGCCCAAGAGACCCAGTACTTC. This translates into CASSPPPGQGAQETQYF.